This T cell receptor beta chain was documented in a study of shared clonotypes between healthy human individuals. Study results and caveats: Naive subsets, compared against memory subsets, generally had larger estimated richness values.

The CDR3 has 16 amino acids. Germline V gene lookup returns CDR1 LNHDA and CDR2 SQIVND (reference sequence). Trimming took 9 bases from V and 6 from J, leaving 26 bases between them. The repertoire was sequenced with immunoSEQ multiplex PCR; TCRdb's copy has only in-frame clones and lacks some. The sample records about 2 million clones, approximately 94% being singletons. About this clone itself: Its target is not known.

In the naive CD8 group, cells lacked CD45RO and were positively selected for CCR7, so terminally differentiated effector memory CD45RA+ cells were left out. This sequence was found in a man between 18 and 29 years old in good health. The chain recombines TRBV19 with TRBJ1-2; weak D call: TRBD1 (5 bases). The sequenced material came from naive CD8+ T cells sorted from blood. CDR3: CASMGRVGQAHHGYTF. The CDR3 DNA reads TGTGCCAGCATGGGACGCGTCGGGCAGGCCCACCATGGCTACACCTTC.